These 23 T cell receptor beta chains were all obtained from the same sample, sequenced in a study of T cell changes during pregnancy in multiple sclerosis. Some clones are missing from TCRdb's copy, which holds only in-frame ones; the method was immunoSEQ multiplex PCR. This sample carries just under 95,000 clones, about 92% of them seen once, and the ten largest clones take 2.6%. The specimen was peripheral blood, collected in the first trimester of pregnancy. The receptors derive from a female donor with multiple sclerosis, enrolled in a pregnancy study.

The J gene is TRBJ2-5, the V gene TRBV7-9; the match to TRBD2 covers 9 bases. With V trimmed by 6 bases and J by 6 bases, 5 bases remained unmatched. The CDR3 is 13 residues long. Germline loops: CDR1 SEHNR, CDR2 FQNEAQ (reference sequence). The CDR3 nucleotides read TGTGCCAGCAGGGGAGCGGGAGGAAAGACCCAGTACTTC. It encodes CASRGAGGKTQYF.

This chain links TRBV29-1 with TRBJ1-1; 8 positions agree with TRBD1. J lost 5 bases, V lost 6 bases, and 8 bases had no gene match. CDR1 is SQVTM, CDR2 ANQGSEA, per germline. The CDR3 is made up of 13 amino acids. CDR3 region: CSVQQGAWTEAFF. The CDR3 DNA reads as TGCAGCGTCCAGCAGGGGGCCTGGACTGAAGCTTTCTTT. The variable domain in full, with the rest retrieved from reference TRBV29-1 and TRBJ1-1, is SAVISQKPSRDICQRGTSLTIQCQVDSQVTMMFWYRQQPGQSLTLIATANQGSEATYESGFVIDKFPISRPNLTFSTLTVSNMSPEDSSIYLCSVQQGAWTEAFFGQGTRLTVV.

This chain uses TRBV7-9 with TRBJ2-1; D unresolved. The V end lost 3 bases, the J end lost 7 bases, and 10 bases lay between the germline ends. Germline V gives CDR1 SEHNR, CDR2 FQNEAQ (reference sequence). There are 13 residues in the CDR3. CDR3 nucleotides: TGTGCCAGCAGCTTCCGACTGGCAAATGAGCAGTTCTTC. It codes for CASSFRLANEQFF.

The genes are TRBV11-1 and TRBJ2-3; 9 nucleotides match TRBD2. Germline values: CDR1 SGHAT, CDR2 FQDESV (reference sequence). V was clipped by 3 bases and J by 0 bases; unmatched bases: 4. This CDR3 has 16 amino acids. The chain's CDR3 is CASSLGTSGSTDTQYF. In DNA form, the CDR3 reads TGTGCCAGCAGCTTGGGAACTAGCGGGAGCACAGATACGCAGTATTTT.

This chain uses TRBV18 with TRBJ2-5; weak D call: TRBD1 (7 bases). The germline CDR1 and CDR2 sequences are KGHSH and LQKENI. Trimming took 2 bases from V and 5 from J, leaving 15 bases between them. The CDR3 is 15 residues long. CDR3 sequence (DNA): TGTGCCAGCTCACCATTGTTCAGGGGGGATGAGACCCAGTACTTC. Translating it yields CASSPLFRGDETQYF.

This clone was recorded once. CDR3 loop: CASKAGASVSEQYF. For the CDR3, the DNA is TGTGCCAGCAAGGCTGGGGCTAGCGTCAGCGAGCAGTACTTC. This rearrangement joins TRBV28 to TRBJ2-7, with D possibly TRBD2 on 6 matching bases. V gave up 7 bases and J gave up 6 bases, with 19 bases separating them. Germline V CDR1 and CDR2: MDHEN, SYDVKM. The CDR3 extends over 14 amino acids.

DNA for the CDR3: TGTGCCACCTCGGGACAGCTCCCCTACGAGCAGTACTTC. Amino acid sequence: CATSGQLPYEQYF. This rearrangement joins TRBV28 to TRBJ2-7; 7 bases are a match to TRBD1. This CDR3 has 13 residues. With 10 bases clipped from V and 2 bases from J, the junction kept 8 bases outside the gene matches. Germline loops: CDR1 MDHEN, CDR2 SYDVKM. Supplemented by reference TRBV28 and TRBJ2-7, the full variable domain reads DVKVTQSSRYLVKRTGEKVFLECVQDMDHENMFWYRQDPGLGLRLIYFSYDVKMKEKGDIPEGYSVSREKKERFSLILESASTNQTSMYLCATSGQLPYEQYFGPGTRLTVT.

CDR3 sequence: CASSQGTVHNTYEQYF. In DNA, the CDR3 is TGCGCCAGCAGCCAAGGGACAGTCCACAATACCTACGAGCAGTACTTC. The genes are TRBV4-3 and TRBJ2-7, with D possibly matching TRBD1 (6 bases). V was clipped by 1 base and J by 2 bases, with 15 bases between them. CDR1 is LGHNA and CDR2 is YSLEER in the germline V gene. The length of the CDR3 is 16 residues.

CDR3 coding DNA: TGTGCCAGCAGACCCCTAGCGGGGAGGACCCCGGACGAGCAGTACTTC. This gives the protein CASRPLAGRTPDEQYF. The chain is built from TRBV7-2 and TRBJ2-7; 9 bases align to TRBD2. This CDR3 has 16 residues. Trimming cost V 6 bases and J 5 bases; bases outside gene matches: 14. CDR1 is SGHTA and CDR2 is FQGNSA in the germline V gene.

The genes are TRBV10-3 and TRBJ2-7; no clear D gene. The germline gives CDR1 ENHRY, CDR2 SYGVKD. V shed 3 bases and J shed 5 bases, with 14 bases lying between them. The CDR3 extends over 14 amino acids. The CDR3, as DNA: TGTGCCATCAGTGAACCTAACTACCCCGACGAGCAGTACTTC. It specifies CAISEPNYPDEQYF.

The chain is built from TRBV19 and TRBJ1-5; 7 positions match TRBD1. CDR1 is LNHDA and CDR2 is SQIVND in the germline V gene (reference sequence). This CDR3 contains 16 residues. V dropped 3 bases and J dropped 2; count of bases not matched to a gene: 7. CDR3 residues: CASSIDRVFGNQPQHF. The CDR3 DNA reads as TGTGCCAGTAGTATCGACAGGGTGTTTGGCAATCAGCCCCAGCATTTT.

This clone has a single count. This chain joins TRBV28 and TRBJ2-1; 7 bases are shared with TRBD2. Trimming took 1 base from V and 3 from J; bases not matched to a gene: 3. The CDR3 is 15 residues long. Germline CDR1 and CDR2: MDHEN and SYDVKM. The CDR3 bases are TGTGCCAGCAGTTTATATGCGGGAGACTACAATGAGCAGTTCTTC. This codes for CASSLYAGDYNEQFF.

The J gene is TRBJ2-1, the V gene TRBV28; possibly TRBD2 for D (6 bases). CDR1 is MDHEN and CDR2 is SYDVKM in the germline V gene. V shed 5 bases and J shed 9 bases, with 14 bases lying between them. The CDR3 consists of 13 residues. CDR3 in DNA: TGTGCCAGCAGTCTTATCCCCGGGGGTGAGCAGTTCTTC. It codes for CASSLIPGGEQFF.

The chain uses TRBV23-1 and TRBJ2-5; 7 bases match TRBD1. TRBV23-1 is an open reading frame, and its role is uncertain. The V segment lost 4 bases and the J segment 5 bases; nucleotides outside the gene matches: 19. The CDR3 is 18 residues long. DNA for the CDR3: TGCGCCAGCAGTCTTGAGTCGTGCAGCGGACAGGTTGTGGAGACCCAGTACTTC. Amino acid sequence: CASSLESCSGQVVETQYF.

The rearrangement joins TRBV4-3 to TRBJ2-1; TRBD2 matches 10 bases. Germline V gene sequence: CDR1 LGHNA, CDR2 YSLEER. Trimming cost V 0 bases and J 5 bases; bases outside gene matches: 13. The CDR3 is 19 amino acids. DNA for the CDR3: TGCGCCAGCAGCCAAGAATATTTTGGGGGGACTAGCGCCAACAATGAGCAGTTCTTC. This codes for CASSQEYFGGTSANNEQFF.

The rearrangement uses TRBV30 and TRBJ2-1; the match to TRBD2 covers 7 bases. Germline CDR1 is GTSNPN and CDR2 is SVGIG (reference sequence). Germline trimming cut 0 bases from V and 9 bases from J; bases unmatched to any gene: 2. The CDR3 contains 12 residues. The CDR3 DNA reads TGTGCCTGGAGTGTATCGGGGGGTGAGCAGTTCTTC. This sequence encodes CAWSVSGGEQFF.

The chain joins TRBV19 to TRBJ1-3; no definite D call. V lost 7 bases and J lost 2, with 6 bases in between. There are 12 residues in the CDR3. CDR1 is LNHDA, CDR2 SQIVND, per germline (reference sequence). CDR3 amino acids: CASKEPGNTIYF. The CDR3 nucleotides are TGTGCCAGTAAGGAGCCTGGAAACACCATATATTTT.

The chain uses TRBV4-2 and TRBJ2-1; 8 positions agree with TRBD2. This CDR3 contains 16 residues. After removal of 4 bases from V and 4 bases from J, the junction contained 9 bases not matched to a gene. Germline lookup yields CDR1 LGHNA and CDR2 YNFKEQ. CDR3 amino acids: CASSPNPGLGYNEQFF. The DNA of the CDR3 is TGTGCCAGCAGCCCCAATCCGGGACTAGGTTACAATGAGCAGTTCTTC.

The chain combines TRBV5-6 with TRBJ2-1; possible D gene TRBD2, 6 bases. V lost 1 base and J 3 bases, leaving 20 bases between the germline ends. The V gene's germline CDR1 is SGHDT and CDR2 YYEEEE. The CDR3 loop spans 18 amino acids. The CDR3 region is CASSLLLTPGLNYNEQFF. The CDR3 bases are TGTGCCAGCAGCTTGTTGCTGACCCCGGGACTTAACTACAATGAGCAGTTCTTC.

This rearrangement joins TRBV7-9 to TRBJ2-3; 7 positions agree with TRBD1. The CDR3 is made up of 13 amino acids. The V and J ends lost 2 bases and 6 bases, in that order; junction bases with no gene match: 2. Germline CDR1 is SEHNR and CDR2 is FQNEAQ (reference sequence). CDR3 in DNA: TGTGCCAGCAGCTTAACAGGGGTTGATACGCAGTATTTT. Its translation: CASSLTGVDTQYF.

This clone was seen a single time. V usage is TRBV27 and J usage is TRBJ2-6; TRBD2 matches 12 bases. Trimming at V came to 7 bases and at J to 1 base, leaving 5 bases not matched to a gene. Germline V gives CDR1 MNHEY, CDR2 SMNVEV (reference sequence). The CDR3 sequence is 17 residues long. The CDR3 spells CASTFLAGGSGANVLTF. CDR3 nucleotide sequence: TGTGCCAGCACGTTTCTAGCGGGAGGGTCTGGGGCCAACGTCCTGACTTTC.

In nucleotides, the CDR3 is TGCGCCAGCAGCCAAGATGAGATAGTAGCGGGAGGTCTACGGTACGAGCAGTACTTC. It encodes CASSQDEIVAGGLRYEQYF. The chain couples TRBV4-3 to TRBJ2-7; 10 nucleotides align to TRBD2. V shed 0 bases, J shed 4 bases, and the junction held 15 bases outside the gene matches. The CDR3 contains 19 residues. CDR1 is LGHNA and CDR2 is YSLEER in the germline V gene.

The chain couples TRBV7-6 to TRBJ2-3, with 15 bases matching TRBD2. The V gene's germline CDR1 is SGHVS and CDR2 FNYEAQ. V was pared by 5 bases and J by 4 bases, with 4 bases of the junction left unmatched. This CDR3 is 16 amino acids long. The CDR3 DNA reads TGTGCCAGCAGCCTCGGGACTAGCGGGAGGTCAGATACGCAGTATTTT. Amino acids: CASSLGTSGRSDTQYF.